This T cell receptor beta chain was identified during a study of T cell responses to AZD1222 COVID-19 vaccine. Study-wide findings and caveats: Scientists sampled the repertoires only once the peak T cell response had passed.

The CDR3 contains 14 residues. The ends were cut back, 7 bases at V and 2 bases at J, with 15 bases in the middle. CDR1 MDHEN and CDR2 SYDVKM come from the germline V gene. Comments on this clone: Its antigen remains unidentified.

Some clones are missing from TCRdb's copy, which holds only in-frame ones; the method was immunoSEQ multiplex PCR. The top ten hold approximately 1.5% of the sample, which has about 150,000 clones, 85% to 95% seen once. The sample here was peripheral blood, taken 28 days after the second AZD1222 dose. V usage is TRBV28 and J usage is TRBJ2-7; D gene uncertain. The clonotype comes from an adult who received the AZD1222 COVID-19 vaccine. The CDR3: CASTGSLVTYEQYF. The CDR3 region has the DNA TGTGCCAGCACCGGCAGTCTAGTCACCTACGAGCAGTACTTC.